This T cell receptor beta chain was captured in a study of cytomegalovirus exposure and HLA in healthy donors. Study results and caveats: In an earlier analysis, most TCR beta V segments were productive about 90% or about 30% of the time. According to the study, roughly 180 TCR beta chains were cytomegalovirus-associated.

PCR employed 60 Vbeta and 13 Jbeta primers. Assay: immunoSEQ multiplex PCR; the TCRdb copy retains only in-frame clones and omits some. The sample shows approximately 170,000 clones, 60% to 80% of them seen only once. As for the donors, each was a healthy bone marrow donor. The germline V and J ends were trimmed by 5 bases and 3 bases, with 17 bases remaining between them. Germline V gene data show CDR1 as SQVTM and CDR2 as ANQGSEA. The CDR3 sequence is 15 residues long. The table lists this clone with a few counts. Its antigen is not identified. The receptor's source is a young woman in good health and CMV-seronegative. The rearrangement links TRBV29-1 to TRBJ2-1, with D possibly TRBD1 on 6 matching bases. Sequences were obtained from PBMCs. CDR3 residues: CSVLDRFTFYNEQFF. The CDR3 coding sequence is TGCAGCGTTCTGGACAGATTCACTTTCTACAATGAGCAGTTCTTC.